This T cell receptor (beta chain) was retrieved from a study of T-cell reconstitution after alpha-beta-depleted transplantation in children. The CDR3 is 17 residues long. V gave up 4 bases and J gave up 8 bases; unmatched junction bases: 17. The V gene's germline CDR1 is SGHDT and CDR2 YYEEEE. Study results and caveats: Several hundred graft clones that had expanded were reportedly the source of alpha-beta T cells about two months after transplant. A year had passed since transplant, and T-cell counts and diversity by then came mostly from newly produced T cells. At day 60, the high TCRbeta diversity found in some patients originated from recipient T cells and thymic progenitors that had survived.

TCRbeta library preparation incorporated unique molecular identifiers. One entry per CDR3 protein results from TCRdb running MiXCR on the PCR reads. The sample contains around 490,000 distinct CDR3 sequences, roughly 10% of which appear only once. A remark on this clonotype: Its antigen remains unidentified.

Sequences were derived from PBMCs, mostly from graft donor cells, sampled 180 days after TCRalphabeta/CD19-depleted stem cell transplant. The V gene is TRBV5-6, the J gene TRBJ2-2, with TRBD1 matching 7 bases. The receptor's source is a female patient aged 2 to 10 who had a stem cell transplant for aplastic anemia, so the T cells may come from the graft donor. CDR3 amino acids: CASSQFDRERSWGELFF. CDR3 nucleotide sequence: TGTGCCAGCAGCCAATTCGACAGGGAGAGATCTTGGGGGGAGCTGTTTTTT.